The clone carrying this TCR beta chain came up many times. The germline CDR1 and CDR2 sequences are KGHSH and LQKENI. The CDR3 has 14 amino acids. The ends lost 5 bases at V and 8 bases at J; junction bases unmatched: 7. The entry originates in a study of T cells in Graves' hyperthyroidism and ophthalmopathy. About the study: Peripheral blood was taken when the disease was first diagnosed, before any treatment began.

Template material for amplifying TCR beta CDR3 regions consisted of RNA transcripts. The study used the HTBI primer set for a first-round RT-PCR of the TCR CDR3. TCRdb processed the multiplex PCR reads anew with MiXCR; each CDR3 protein has one entry. In the table there are about 640,000 distinct CDR3 sequences, about 15% of which are singletons. The clonotype was recovered from a woman between 50 and 59 years old with Graves' ophthalmopathy. Sample: blood. The rearrangement uses TRBV18 and TRBJ1-4, with 8 bases aligning to TRBD1. CDR3 loop: CASSRQGKDEKLFF. The CDR3 DNA is TGTGCCAGCTCAAGACAGGGGAAGGACGAAAAACTGTTTTTT.